The 32 T cell receptor beta chains presented below share a single source sample, sequenced in a study of T cell repertoires in cytomegalovirus infection. Their antigens are not known. TCRdb ran MiXCR on the reads and lists one entry per CDR3 protein. Of some 940,000 distinct CDR3 sequences detected, around a third appear once; the ten largest clones hold about 14%. The sequenced sample was cultured CD8+ T cells from PBMCs, obtained from culture after CMV antigen stimulation. Source of these receptors: a human donor in good health (CMV status not recorded). Some clones in this sample may be carry-over from other donors' samples.

The rearrangement joins TRBV5-1 to TRBJ1-1; D remains ambiguous. V was cut by 5 bases and J by 5 bases, with 13 bases left in between. There are 13 residues in the CDR3. Germline V gene sequence: CDR1 SGHRS, CDR2 YFSETQ. The CDR3 DNA reads TGCGCCAGCAGTCCGTACTCGGGGACTGAAGCTTTCTTT. Its protein product is CASSPYSGTEAFF.

Only a few counts were recorded for this clonotype. The chain joins TRBV7-6 to TRBJ2-3, with 12 positions matching TRBD2. V dropped 3 bases and J dropped 2; count of bases not matched to a gene: 9. This CDR3 is 18 amino acids long. CDR1 and CDR2 from the germline V gene are SGHVS and FNYEAQ. In DNA, the CDR3 is TGTGCCAGCAGCTTCCCTTTGACTAGCGGGGGCCCCACAGATACGCAGTATTTT. Its translation is CASSFPLTSGGPTDTQYF.

The chain couples TRBV19 to TRBJ2-1; D is possibly TRBD1 (6 bases). The germline V gene encodes CDR1 LNHDA and CDR2 SQIVND (reference sequence). Trimming cost V 5 bases and J 0 bases, with 8 bases left between them. This CDR3 region has 14 residues. CDR3: CASSEDSSYNEQFF. The CDR3 region has the DNA TGTGCCAGTAGTGAGGACAGCTCCTACAATGAGCAGTTCTTC.

This clonotype occurred a few times. J is TRBJ2-1 and V is TRBV6-1; TRBD2 agrees at 9 bases. Germline values: CDR1 MNHNS, CDR2 SASEGT. The CDR3 spans 16 residues. V trimming: 5 bases; J trimming: 3 bases; junction bases outside the gene matches: 8. CDR3 region: CASSFVAGADYNEQFF. In nucleotides, the CDR3 is TGTGCCAGCAGTTTTGTAGCGGGGGCCGACTACAATGAGCAGTTCTTC.

This clonotype has more than one count but fewer than ten. The CDR3 sequence is CASSVNPRDRIFTSSYNEQFF. The CDR3 DNA reads as TGTGCCAGCAGCGTGAATCCGAGGGACAGGATATTCACGAGCTCCTACAATGAGCAGTTCTTC. This chain links TRBV9 with TRBJ2-1; 8 bases align to TRBD1. CDR1 is SGDLS, CDR2 YYNGEE, per germline. The CDR3 loop spans 21 amino acids. V lost 2 bases, J lost 0 bases, and 19 bases stayed unmatched.

The chain has TRBV5-5 and TRBJ1-1; a weak D match, TRBD1 (6 bases). V was cut by 0 bases and J by 4 bases, with 13 bases left in between. This CDR3 has 15 amino acids. CDR1 SGHKS and CDR2 YYEKEE come from the germline V gene (reference sequence). Here the CDR3 reads CASSLGPGAVTEAFF. The CDR3 coding sequence is TGTGCCAGCAGCTTGGGTCCGGGGGCTGTCACTGAAGCTTTCTTT.

In this sample, this clonotype turned up many times. This chain links TRBV7-9 with TRBJ2-2; no reliable D call. The CDR3 is 18 residues long. Trimming stripped 5 bases from V and 1 base from J, with 20 bases between. Looked up from germline, CDR1 is SEHNR and CDR2 is FQNEAQ (reference sequence). CDR3 region: CASSRSLITVGNTGELFF. CDR3 sequence (DNA): TGTGCCAGCAGCCGCTCCCTCATCACGGTCGGGAACACCGGGGAGCTGTTTTTT.

This clonotype was detected a few times. V usage is TRBV15 and J usage is TRBJ2-3; possibly TRBD2 for D (5 bases). Trimming pared 5 bases from V and 5 bases from J, leaving 20 bases between. Germline CDR1 and CDR2: LNHNV and YYDKDF (reference sequence). CDR3 length equals 16 residues. The DNA for the CDR3 is TGTGCCACCAGCGGGTCCGGGGTGCTGATTGGAGATACGCAGTATTTT. It yields the protein CATSGSGVLIGDTQYF.

The CDR3 bases are TGTGCCAACCTCCCCAGGGGGTCCTACGAGCAGTACGTC. This translates into CANLPRGSYEQYV. This chain connects TRBV28 to TRBJ2-7; 7 nucleotides agree with TRBD1. The CDR3 sequence is 13 residues long. J lost 1 base, V lost 10 bases, and 7 bases had no gene match. CDR1 is MDHEN, CDR2 SYDVKM, per germline.

This clonotype came up many times. The rearrangement links TRBV12-3 or TRBV12-4 to TRBJ1-1, with D possibly matching TRBD1 (5 bases). Trimming took off 3 bases at V and 3 bases at J, with 8 bases between the two ends. The CDR3 loop spans 13 amino acids. CDR3: CASSFPGDTEAFF. The CDR3 coding sequence is TGTGCCAGCAGTTTTCCGGGGGACACTGAAGCTTTCTTT.

A remark on this clonotype: A read error may account for a junction end that differs from germline. V and J are TRBV5-4 and TRBJ1-2; D remains unclear. CDR3 length: 12 amino acids. In germline, CDR1 is SGHNT, CDR2 YYREEE (reference sequence). For the CDR3, the DNA is TGTGTCAGCAGCTTGGATCAAGGTTTCTACACCTTC. Amino acid sequence: CVSSLDQGFYTF.

The chain links TRBV13 to TRBJ1-2; 7 bases agree with TRBD1. Germline CDR1 is PRHDT and CDR2 is FYEKMQ (reference sequence). This CDR3 region has 16 residues. With V trimmed by 5 bases and J by 4 bases, 13 bases remained unmatched. The CDR3 nucleotides read TGTGCCAGCAGCATCCGGGACAGACGATACCTCTATGGCTACACCTTC. Encoded protein: CASSIRDRRYLYGYTF.

CDR3 DNA: TGTGCCAGCAGCTTAGTGGCGGGGGGAAGATCACCCCTCCACTTT. Translation gives CASSLVAGGRSPLHF. This chain links TRBV11-2 with TRBJ1-6, with D perhaps TRBD1 (5 bases). This CDR3 comprises 15 residues. The germline V and J ends were trimmed by 1 base and 10 bases, with 14 bases remaining between them. Looked up from germline, CDR1 is SGHAT and CDR2 is FQNNGV.

V is TRBV7-6 and J is TRBJ1-4; D possibly corresponds to TRBD1 (5 bases). The CDR3 totals 11 residues. V shed 5 bases and J shed 10 bases, with 8 bases lying between them. Germline values: CDR1 SGHVS, CDR2 FNYEAQ. The CDR3 protein is CASSPGAKLFF. DNA of the CDR3: TGTGCCAGCAGCCCCGGGGCAAAACTGTTTTTT.

CDR3 residues: CASIEVNTEAFF. In DNA, the CDR3 is TGTGCCAGCATAGAGGTTAACACTGAAGCTTTCTTT. V is TRBV2 and J is TRBJ1-1; D unresolved. CDR3 size: 12 residues. Trimming stripped 7 bases from V and 2 bases from J, with 8 bases between. The germline V gene encodes CDR1 SNHLY and CDR2 FYNNEI. The entire variable domain, with the rest obtained from reference TRBV2 and TRBJ1-1, is as follows: EPEVTQTPSHQVTQMGQEVILRCVPISNHLYFYWYRQILGQKVEFLVSFYNNEISEKSEIFDDQFSVERPDGSNFTLKIRSTKLEDSAMYFCASIEVNTEAFFGQGTRLTVV.

This clonotype has a handful of counts. CDR3 bases: TGTGCCAGCAGTCCCGCGGGGGGGACACCACGTGAGACCCAGTACTTC. Protein product: CASSPAGGTPRETQYF. This chain joins TRBV7-9 and TRBJ2-5; 9 bases map to TRBD2. CDR3 length equals 16 residues. Losses at the gene ends were 6 bases for V and 5 bases for J; bases not matched to a gene: 13. The germline CDR1 and CDR2 sequences are SEHNR and FQNEAQ (reference sequence).

The chain joins TRBV19 to TRBJ1-1; no firm D call. The germline V and J ends were trimmed by 3 bases and 3 bases, with 11 bases remaining between them. Germline loops: CDR1 LNHDA, CDR2 SQIVND (reference sequence). This CDR3 region has 14 residues. CDR3 in amino acids: CASSIKIGDTEAFF. The CDR3, as DNA: TGTGCCAGTAGTATTAAAATCGGGGACACTGAAGCTTTCTTT. Full variable domain (rest looked up from reference TRBV19 and TRBJ1-1): DGGITQSPKYLFRKEGQNVTLSCEQNLNHDAMYWYRQDPGQGLRLIYYSQIVNDFQKGDIAEGYSVSREKKESFPLTVTSAQKNPTAFYLCASSIKIGDTEAFFGQGTRLTVV.

This clonotype was detected only a few times. CDR3 loop: CSARPRGLYEQYV. The DNA of the CDR3 is TGCAGTGCCAGACCCAGGGGCCTCTACGAGCAGTACGTC. The chain uses TRBV20-1 and TRBJ2-7; weak D call: TRBD1 (6 bases). V was trimmed by 6 bases and J by 3 bases, leaving 15 bases between them. Germline V gene data show CDR1 as DFQATT and CDR2 as SNEGSKA (reference sequence). This CDR3 comprises 13 residues.

As DNA, the CDR3 is TGTGCCAGCCTAGGGCAGGGTAACTATGGCTACACCTTC. It encodes CASLGQGNYGYTF. J is TRBJ1-2 and V is TRBV27; a weak D match, TRBD1 (5 bases). The CDR3 runs to 13 residues. V gave up 8 bases and J gave up 1 base, with 11 bases separating them. From germline, CDR1 is MNHEY and CDR2 SMNVEV (reference sequence).

As for this clonotype: As the CDR3 is not closed by the conserved phenylalanine or tryptophan, this likely results from a read error. V is TRBV12-5 and J is TRBJ2-3; a weak D match, TRBD2 (5 bases). CDR3 length: 16 residues. Germline V gives CDR1 LGHNT, CDR2 FRNRAP. Trimming took off 4 bases at V and 3 bases at J, with 17 bases between the two ends. The CDR3 here is CASGWTPGGSTDTQYS. CDR3 nucleotides: TGTGCTAGTGGTTGGACCCCTGGCGGGTCTACAGATACGCAGTATTCT.

This clonotype was counted only a few times. This chain joins TRBV7-2 and TRBJ2-3, with D tentatively TRBD2 (6 bases). The germline V and J ends were trimmed by 3 bases and 5 bases, with 12 bases remaining between them. Germline V gene lookup returns CDR1 SGHTA and CDR2 FQGNSA. This CDR3 comprises 14 residues. This chain's CDR3 is CASSFIGGRDTQYF. CDR3 nucleotide sequence: TGTGCCAGCAGCTTCATTGGGGGGAGAGATACGCAGTATTTT.

The chain uses TRBV27 and TRBJ2-5; D gene uncertain. Germline V gene sequence: CDR1 MNHEY, CDR2 SMNVEV (reference sequence). V shed 2 bases and J shed 5 bases, with 12 bases lying between them. This CDR3 spans 14 amino acids. The CDR3 reads CASSLLAKGETQYF. The CDR3 nucleotides read TGTGCCAGCAGTTTACTGGCTAAAGGGGAGACCCAGTACTTC.

The gene calls are TRBV19 and TRBJ1-1, with D hard to call. This CDR3 has 14 residues. Per the germline V gene, CDR1 is LNHDA and CDR2 is SQIVND (reference sequence). With 3 bases removed from V and 0 bases from J, the gap between germline ends came to 8 bases. The CDR3 DNA reads TGTGCCAGTAGTATCAACCCTTTGAACACTGAAGCTTTCTTT. Amino acids: CASSINPLNTEAFF.

This clonotype appeared many times. The J gene is TRBJ1-6, the V gene TRBV12-3 or TRBV12-4, with D perhaps matching TRBD1 (6 bases). The CDR3 has 17 residues. The V end lost 1 base, the J end lost 0 bases, and 10 bases lay between the germline ends. For the CDR3, the DNA is TGTGCCAGCAGTTTAGGTACAGGGAGCTCCTATAATTCACCCCTCCACTTT. Translated: CASSLGTGSSYNSPLHF.

This chain links TRBV7-2 with TRBJ2-1; 9 bases map to TRBD2. V trimming: 5 bases; J trimming: 10 bases; junction bases outside the gene matches: 6. Germline V gene data show CDR1 as SGHTA and CDR2 as FQGNSA. CDR3 length: 13 residues. The CDR3: CASSLVTSGEQFF. The CDR3 nucleotides are TGTGCCAGCAGCCTAGTGACTAGCGGCGAGCAGTTCTTC.

CDR3 nucleotides: TGTGCCAGCAGTGAAAGGCTCGGGGGCAGGGGAACAGATACGCAGTATTTT. Protein sequence: CASSERLGGRGTDTQYF. This chain uses TRBV6-1 with TRBJ2-3, with D perhaps assigned TRBD1 or TRBD2 (6 bases each). Trimming cost V 2 bases and J 3 bases, with 18 bases left between them. The V gene's germline CDR1 is MNHNS and CDR2 SASEGT. The CDR3 loop spans 17 amino acids.

The rearrangement links TRBV4-1 to TRBJ1-1; D ambiguous. Trimming cost V 1 base and J 1 base, with 10 bases left between them. This CDR3 contains 15 residues. Germline lookup yields CDR1 MGHRA and CDR2 YSYEKL. This CDR3 is CASSQVRVQNTEAFF. The DNA for the CDR3 is TGCGCCAGCAGCCAAGTGAGGGTCCAGAACACTGAAGCTTTCTTT.

The chain carries TRBV7-6 and TRBJ1-2; D is uncertain. CDR3 length: 12 residues. From germline, CDR1 is SGHVS and CDR2 FNYEAQ. V was trimmed by 2 bases and J by 8 bases, leaving 9 bases between them. The CDR3 DNA sequence: TGTGCCAGCAGCTTAAGGACCGACGGCTACACCTTC. This translates into CASSLRTDGYTF. Supplemented by reference TRBV7-6 and TRBJ1-2, the full variable domain reads GAGVSQSPRYKVTKRGQDVALRCDPISGHVSLYWYRQALGQGPEFLTYFNYEAQQDKSGLPNDRFSAERPEGSISTLTIQRTEQRDSAMYRCASSLRTDGYTFGSGTRLTVV.

This sequence joins TRBV4-1 and TRBJ2-7; D tentatively reads TRBD1 or TRBD2 (5 bases each). The CDR3 contains 13 residues. Germline values: CDR1 MGHRA, CDR2 YSYEKL. The ends were cut back, 2 bases at V and 7 bases at J, with 12 bases in the middle. CDR3 in DNA: TGCGCCAGCAGCCAAAGAGGGGCAGGGGAGCAGTACTTC. Its protein is CASSQRGAGEQYF.

J is TRBJ2-7 and V is TRBV20-1, with 7 bases identical to TRBD2. Per the germline V gene, CDR1 is DFQATT and CDR2 is SNEGSKA (reference sequence). The CDR3 runs to 15 residues. After removal of 1 base from V and 6 bases from J, the junction contained 12 bases not matched to a gene. Here the CDR3 DNA reads TGCAGTGCTAGAGGACCGGGACTACGAGGCTCCGAGCAGTACGTC. It is translated as CSARGPGLRGSEQYV.

In this sample, this clonotype turned up a few times. This CDR3 is CASSLRQSMDGYTF. In nucleotides, the CDR3 is TGCGCCAGCAGCTTAAGGCAGTCAATGGATGGCTACACCTTC. This sequence joins TRBV5-1 and TRBJ1-2; D is unclear. CDR3 length equals 14 residues. The V gene lost 2 bases and the J gene lost 6 bases, with 14 bases spanning the gap. Germline CDR1 and CDR2: SGHRS and YFSETQ.

The chain employs TRBV5-4 and TRBJ1-5; TRBD1 matches 9 bases. The germline gives CDR1 SGHNT, CDR2 YYREEE (reference sequence). The junction had 8 bases not matched to a gene; V was cut back by 1 base and J by 6 bases. The CDR3 loop spans 16 amino acids. In DNA, the CDR3 is TGTGCCAGCAGCTTGAGGGGACAGGGAGGCCGTCAGCCCCAGCATTTT. Amino acids: CASSLRGQGGRQPQHF. Filled out from reference TRBV5-4 and TRBJ1-5, the complete variable domain reads ETGVTQSPTHLIKTRGQQVTLRCSSQSGHNTVSWYQQALGQGPQFIFQYYREEENGRGNFPPRFSGLQFPNYSSELNVNALELDDSALYLCASSLRGQGGRQPQHFGDGTRLSIL.